The clone carrying this TCR beta chain has a count of ten or more. The antigen is unknown. This record comes from a study of T cells in Graves' hyperthyroidism and ophthalmopathy. The wider study: Peripheral blood was drawn at first diagnosis, prior to all treatment.

RNA transcripts served as the template for amplifying TCR beta CDR3 regions. A first-round RT-PCR of the TCR CDR3 used the HTBI primer set. TCRdb reprocessed the multiplex PCR reads with MiXCR, giving one entry per CDR3 protein. The data contain about 560,000 distinct CDR3 sequences, 16% of them singletons. Stable Graves' hyperthyroidism denoted no ophthalmopathy progression over 18 months. Exclusion of a patient resulted from uncontrolled infection, other autoimmune disease, pregnancy or lactation. The CDR3 loop spans 13 amino acids. The V end lost 6 bases, the J end lost 0 bases, and 8 bases lay between the germline ends. Study results and limitations: Most thyroid clonotypes expanded above 0.001 were also detected in blood.

Sequenced: blood. This chain links TRBV12-3 or TRBV12-4 with TRBJ1-2; D uncertain. The origin of this receptor is a woman between 18 and 29 years old with Graves' hyperthyroidism. DNA for the CDR3: TGTGCCAGCAGACCCTCCGCTAACTATGGCTACACCTTC. This translates into CASRPSANYGYTF.